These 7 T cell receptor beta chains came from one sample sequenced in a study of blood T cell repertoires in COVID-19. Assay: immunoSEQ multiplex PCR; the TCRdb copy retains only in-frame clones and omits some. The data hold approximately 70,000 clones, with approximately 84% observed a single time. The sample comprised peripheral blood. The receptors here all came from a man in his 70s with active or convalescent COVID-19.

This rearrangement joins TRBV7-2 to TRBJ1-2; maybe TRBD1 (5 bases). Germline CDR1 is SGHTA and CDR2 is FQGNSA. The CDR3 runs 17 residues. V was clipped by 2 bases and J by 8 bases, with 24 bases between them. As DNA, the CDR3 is TGTGCCAGCAGCTTATTTGAGGATGGGGCTTCTCTTGAAGGCTACACCTTC. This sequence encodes CASSLFEDGASLEGYTF.

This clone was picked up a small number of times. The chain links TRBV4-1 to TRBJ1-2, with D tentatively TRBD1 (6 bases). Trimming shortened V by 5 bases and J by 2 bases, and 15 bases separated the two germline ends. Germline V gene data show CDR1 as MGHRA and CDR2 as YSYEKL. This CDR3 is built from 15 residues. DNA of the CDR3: TGCGCCAGCAGCGCTCCCCCCACAGGGAACTATGGCTACACCTTC. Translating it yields CASSAPPTGNYGYTF.

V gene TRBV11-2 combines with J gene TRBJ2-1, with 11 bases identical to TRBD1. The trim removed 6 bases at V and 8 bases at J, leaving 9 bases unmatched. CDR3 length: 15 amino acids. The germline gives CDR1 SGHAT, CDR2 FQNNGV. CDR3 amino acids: CASSYRTGGFDEQFF. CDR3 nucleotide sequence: TGTGCCAGCAGTTACAGGACAGGGGGCTTCGATGAGCAGTTCTTC.

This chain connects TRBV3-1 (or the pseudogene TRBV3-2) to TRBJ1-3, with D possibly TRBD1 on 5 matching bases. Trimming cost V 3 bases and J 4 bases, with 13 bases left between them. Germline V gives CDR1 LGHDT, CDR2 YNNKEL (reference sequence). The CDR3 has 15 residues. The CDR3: CASSHSGGAGNTIYF. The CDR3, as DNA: TGTGCCAGCAGCCATTCGGGGGGTGCGGGAAACACCATATATTTT.

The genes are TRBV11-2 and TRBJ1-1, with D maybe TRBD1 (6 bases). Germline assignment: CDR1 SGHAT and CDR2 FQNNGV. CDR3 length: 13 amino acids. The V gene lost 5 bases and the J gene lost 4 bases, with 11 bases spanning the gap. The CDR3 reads CASSHPGATEAFF. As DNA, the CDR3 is TGTGCCAGCAGCCACCCAGGGGCCACTGAAGCTTTCTTT.

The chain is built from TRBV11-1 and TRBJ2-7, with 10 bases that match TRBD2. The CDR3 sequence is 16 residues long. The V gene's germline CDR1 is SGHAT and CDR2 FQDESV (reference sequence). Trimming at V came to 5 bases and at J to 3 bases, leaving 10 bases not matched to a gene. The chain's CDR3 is CASSPSGLAGDYEQYF. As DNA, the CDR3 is TGTGCCAGCAGCCCCAGCGGGCTAGCGGGGGACTACGAGCAGTACTTC.

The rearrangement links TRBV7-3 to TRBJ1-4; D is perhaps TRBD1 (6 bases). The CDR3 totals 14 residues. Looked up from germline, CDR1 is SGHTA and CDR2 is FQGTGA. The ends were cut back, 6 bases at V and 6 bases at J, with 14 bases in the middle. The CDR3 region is CASSPRGSDEKLFF. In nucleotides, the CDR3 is TGTGCCAGCAGTCCGAGGGGGTCGGATGAAAAACTGTTTTTT.